A selection of T cell receptor beta chains follows, all from one sample in a study of T cells after yellow fever vaccination. TCRdb re-called the 5' RACE reads with MiXCR, one entry per CDR3 protein. The sample shows 200,000 to 300,000 distinct CDR3 sequences, 5.5% to 8.5% of them seen only once. Here the sequenced sample was CD4+ T cells sorted from PBMCs, taken on the day of the yellow fever booster vaccination. The receptors here all came from a man younger than 45 who received the YFV17D yellow fever vaccine. Both conserved end residues are part of each CDR3. A D gene is named only where the DNA matches it firmly. Not every row has a clone size; where given, it reads once, few, many or a size class.

abundance: many; j_gene: TRBJ2-6; d_gene: NA; v_gene: TRBV18; CDR3aa: CASSQDSGANVLTF; CDR3nt: TGTGCCAGCTCACAGGACTCTGGGGCCAACGTCCTGACTTTC
abundance: NA; j_gene: TRBJ2-1; d_gene: NA; v_gene: TRBV2; CDR3aa: CASSPQVGSNEQFF; CDR3nt: TGTGCCAGCAGCCCCCAGGTTGGGTCCAATGAGCAGTTCTTC
abundance: few; j_gene: TRBJ2-1; d_gene: TRBD2; v_gene: TRBV5-4; CDR3aa: CASSLGTSGPSYNEQFF; CDR3nt: TGTGCCAGCAGCTTGGGGACTAGCGGACCCTCCTACAATGAGCAGTTCTTC
abundance: many; j_gene: TRBJ2-5; d_gene: NA; v_gene: TRBV7-2; CDR3aa: CASSFLGDETQYF; CDR3nt: TGTGCCAGCAGCTTCCTAGGAGACGAGACCCAGTACTTC
abundance: many; j_gene: TRBJ2-1; d_gene: TRBD2; v_gene: TRBV12-3/TRBV12-4; CDR3aa: CASRPGLVDEQFF; CDR3nt: TGTGCCAGCAGGCCGGGACTAGTCGATGAGCAGTTCTTC
abundance: NA; j_gene: TRBJ2-7; d_gene: TRBD1; v_gene: TRBV11-2; CDR3aa: CASSQPMGQTYEQYF; CDR3nt: TGTGCCAGCAGCCAACCGATGGGACAGACCTACGAGCAGTACTTC
abundance: few; j_gene: TRBJ1-6; d_gene: NA; v_gene: TRBV20-1; CDR3aa: CSARNKNNSPLHF; CDR3nt: TGCAGTGCTAGAAACAAGAATAATTCACCCCTCCACTTT
abundance: NA; j_gene: TRBJ2-1; d_gene: TRBD1; v_gene: TRBV7-2; CDR3aa: CASSPLPGTGGHEQFF; CDR3nt: TGTGCCAGCAGCCCTCTACCCGGGACAGGGGGCCATGAGCAGTTCTTC
abundance: many; j_gene: TRBJ2-5; d_gene: NA; v_gene: TRBV5-6; CDR3aa: CASSSSITQYF; CDR3nt: TGTGCCAGCAGCTCGTCTATAACCCAGTACTTC
abundance: many; j_gene: TRBJ2-5; d_gene: NA; v_gene: TRBV6-5; CDR3aa: CASTSGETQYF; CDR3nt: TGTGCCAGCACGTCAGGCGAGACCCAGTACTTC
abundance: NA; j_gene: TRBJ2-2; d_gene: TRBD2; v_gene: TRBV7-2; CDR3aa: CASSSSGPNTGELFF; CDR3nt: TGTGCCAGCAGCTCTAGCGGACCGAACACCGGGGAGCTGTTTTTT
abundance: many; j_gene: TRBJ2-7; d_gene: TRBD2; v_gene: TRBV7-2; CDR3aa: CASSFLAGGPRDEQYF; CDR3nt: TGTGCCAGCAGCTTCTTAGCGGGAGGGCCAAGGGACGAGCAGTACTTC
abundance: NA; j_gene: TRBJ2-6; d_gene: NA; v_gene: TRBV7-9; CDR3aa: CAEHKEVLGANVLTF; CDR3nt: TGTGCCGAACACAAGGAGGTGTTGGGGGCCAACGTCCTGACTTTC
abundance: few; j_gene: TRBJ2-7; d_gene: NA; v_gene: TRBV18; CDR3aa: CASSRSAGVDEQYF; CDR3nt: TGTGCCAGCTCACGCTCGGCAGGGGTGGACGAGCAGTACTTC
abundance: many; j_gene: TRBJ2-1; d_gene: NA; v_gene: TRBV28; CDR3aa: CASSPSRAKTYNEQFF; CDR3nt: TGTGCCAGCAGCCCCTCCCGAGCAAAAACCTACAATGAGCAGTTCTTC
abundance: NA; j_gene: TRBJ1-2; d_gene: NA; v_gene: TRBV11-2; CDR3aa: CASSRQGPRGYTF; CDR3nt: TGTGCCAGCAGCCGCCAGGGGCCACGTGGCTACACCTTC
abundance: NA; j_gene: TRBJ2-7; d_gene: NA; v_gene: TRBV4-3; CDR3aa: CASSQVHVGSNEQYF; CDR3nt: TGCGCCAGCAGCCAAGTTCACGTTGGGAGCAACGAGCAGTACTTC